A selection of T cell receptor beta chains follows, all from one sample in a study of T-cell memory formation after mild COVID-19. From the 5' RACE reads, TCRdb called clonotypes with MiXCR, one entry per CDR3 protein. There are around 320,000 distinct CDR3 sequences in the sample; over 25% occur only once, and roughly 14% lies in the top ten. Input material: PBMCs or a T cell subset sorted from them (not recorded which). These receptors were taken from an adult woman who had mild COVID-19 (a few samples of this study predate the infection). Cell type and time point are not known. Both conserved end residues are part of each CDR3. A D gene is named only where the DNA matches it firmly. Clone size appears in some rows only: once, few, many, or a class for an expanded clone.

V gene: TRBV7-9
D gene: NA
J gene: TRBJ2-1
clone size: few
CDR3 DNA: TGTGCCAGCAGCCTAGACCAACGGCAGTTCACCTCCTACAATGAGCAGTTCTTC
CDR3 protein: CASSLDQRQFTSYNEQFF

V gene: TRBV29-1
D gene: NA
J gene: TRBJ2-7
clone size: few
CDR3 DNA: TGCAGCGTTGAAGAGATATCCGGCGAGCAGTACTTC
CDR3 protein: CSVEEISGEQYF

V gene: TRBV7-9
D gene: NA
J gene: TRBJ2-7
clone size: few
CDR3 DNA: TGTGCCAGCAGCCATAGATTGTACGAGCAGTACTTC
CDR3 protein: CASSHRLYEQYF

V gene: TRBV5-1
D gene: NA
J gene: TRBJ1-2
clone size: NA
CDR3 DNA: TGCGCCAGCAGCTTCGACACCTACTATGGCTACACCTTC
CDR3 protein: CASSFDTYYGYTF

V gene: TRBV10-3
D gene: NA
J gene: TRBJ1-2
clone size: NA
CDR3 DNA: TGTGCCATCAGTGAGTCGGAGACACACTATGGCTACACCTTC
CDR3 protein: CAISESETHYGYTF

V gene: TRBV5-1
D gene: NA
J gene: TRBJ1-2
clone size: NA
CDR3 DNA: TGCGCCAGCAGCTTGTCAGGGGAGGATGGCTACACCTTC
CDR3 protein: CASSLSGEDGYTF

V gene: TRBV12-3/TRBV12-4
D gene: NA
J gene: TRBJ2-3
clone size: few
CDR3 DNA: TGTGCCAGCAGTTTCGGGTCTGGCACAGATACGCAGTATTTT
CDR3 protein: CASSFGSGTDTQYF

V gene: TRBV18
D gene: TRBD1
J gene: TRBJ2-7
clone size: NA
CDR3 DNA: TGTGCCAGCTCCCCTCTTACAGGACAGGGCCGACAGGAGCAGTACTTC
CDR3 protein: CASSPLTGQGRQEQYF

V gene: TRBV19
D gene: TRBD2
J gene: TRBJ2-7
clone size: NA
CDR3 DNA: TGTGCCACTGGAGCGGGAGGCTTTTACGAGCAGTACTTC
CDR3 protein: CATGAGGFYEQYF

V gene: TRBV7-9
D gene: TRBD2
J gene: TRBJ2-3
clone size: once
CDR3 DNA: TGTGCCAGCAGCTTACTAGCGGGGGCGTCAGATACGCAGTATTTT
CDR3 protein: CASSLLAGASDTQYF

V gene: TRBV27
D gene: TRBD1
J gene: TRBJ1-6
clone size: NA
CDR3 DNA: TGTGCCAGCAGGGCTCGGGACAGGGGGTCACCCCTCCACTTT
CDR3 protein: CASRARDRGSPLHF

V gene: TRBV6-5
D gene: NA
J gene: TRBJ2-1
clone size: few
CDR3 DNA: TGTGCCAGCAGTCACACCCGACGCGCGAACAATGAGCAGTTCTTC
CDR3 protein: CASSHTRRANNEQFF

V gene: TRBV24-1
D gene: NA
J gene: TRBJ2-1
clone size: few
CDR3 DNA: TGTGCCACCGCGGGGGGGGGACAGGGGTTTAGCAATGAGCAGTTCTTC
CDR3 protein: CATAGGGQGFSNEQFF

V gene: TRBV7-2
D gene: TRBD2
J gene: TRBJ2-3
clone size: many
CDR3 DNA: TGTGCCAGCAGCGCCGGGACTATAGCTAGCACAGATACGCAGTATTTT
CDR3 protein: CASSAGTIASTDTQYF

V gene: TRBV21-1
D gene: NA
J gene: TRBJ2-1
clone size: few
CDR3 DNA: TGTGCCAGCAGCAAAACCGCCTGTATAGCGGGAGAGGATGAGCAGTTCTTC
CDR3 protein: CASSKTACIAGEDEQFF

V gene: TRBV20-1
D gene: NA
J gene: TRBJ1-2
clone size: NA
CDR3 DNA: TGCAGTGCTAGAGAGCAATCTAACTATGGCTACACCTTC
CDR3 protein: CSAREQSNYGYTF

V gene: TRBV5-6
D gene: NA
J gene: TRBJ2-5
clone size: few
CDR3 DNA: TGTGCCAGCAGCTTTGGGGAATGGACGGGAGAGACCCAGTACTTC
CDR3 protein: CASSFGEWTGETQYF

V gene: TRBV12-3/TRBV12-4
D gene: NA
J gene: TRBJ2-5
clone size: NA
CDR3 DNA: TGTGCCAGCAGTTTATCTTTCGCTGACAGGCGGATTCAAGAGACCCAGTACTTC
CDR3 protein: CASSLSFADRRIQETQYF

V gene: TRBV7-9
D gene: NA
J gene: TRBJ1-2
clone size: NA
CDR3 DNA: TGTGCCAGCAGCTCCCCGGCCAGGGGCTATGGCTACACCTTC
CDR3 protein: CASSSPARGYGYTF

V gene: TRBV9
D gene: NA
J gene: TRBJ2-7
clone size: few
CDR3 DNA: TGTGCCAGCAGCGTGTCAGCGGCACCCTACGAGCAGTACTTC
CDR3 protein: CASSVSAAPYEQYF

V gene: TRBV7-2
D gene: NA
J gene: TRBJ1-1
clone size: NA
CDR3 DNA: TGTGCCAGCTTATCTTGGGAGGAGGATGAAGCTTTCTTT
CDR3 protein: CASLSWEEDEAFF

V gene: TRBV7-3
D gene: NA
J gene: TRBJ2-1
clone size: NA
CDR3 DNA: TGTGCCAGCAGCCCCGCCGCACGGACTGAGCAGTTCTTC
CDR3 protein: CASSPAARTEQFF

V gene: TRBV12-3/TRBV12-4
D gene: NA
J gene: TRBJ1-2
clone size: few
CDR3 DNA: TGTGCCAGCAGCATTCCAGGGGACTATGGCTACACCTTC
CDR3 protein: CASSIPGDYGYTF

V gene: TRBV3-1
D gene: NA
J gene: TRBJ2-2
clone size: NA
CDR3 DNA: TGTGCCAGCAGCAGGTCGGCAGGAGGTCACACCGGGGAGCTGTTTTTT
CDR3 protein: CASSRSAGGHTGELFF

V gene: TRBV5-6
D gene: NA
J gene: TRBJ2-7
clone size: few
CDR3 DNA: TGTGCCAGCAGCTTGGCAGCCGGGGTCTTCTACGAGCAGTACTTC
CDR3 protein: CASSLAAGVFYEQYF

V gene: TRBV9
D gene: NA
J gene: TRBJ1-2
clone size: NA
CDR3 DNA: TGTGCCAGCAGCGTAGGGGTTACCTTGAACTATGGCTACACCTTC
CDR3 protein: CASSVGVTLNYGYTF

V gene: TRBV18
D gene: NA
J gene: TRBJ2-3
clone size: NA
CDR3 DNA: TGTGCCAGCTCACCGAACAGGGTAGACGGGGGCACAGATACGCAGTATTTT
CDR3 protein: CASSPNRVDGGTDTQYF

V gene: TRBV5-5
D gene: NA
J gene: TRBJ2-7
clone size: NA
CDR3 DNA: TGTGCCAGCAGCTTGGCGGGGGACGACTACGAGCAGTACTTC
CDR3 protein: CASSLAGDDYEQYF

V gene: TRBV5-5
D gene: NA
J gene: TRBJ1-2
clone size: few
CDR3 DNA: TGTGCCAGCAGTCTTGGGGTCGGTCTGATGTATGGCTACACCTTC
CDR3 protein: CASSLGVGLMYGYTF

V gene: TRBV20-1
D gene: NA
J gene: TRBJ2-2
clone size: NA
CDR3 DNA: TGCAGTGCTAGAGCGGCGAACACCGGGGAGCTGTTTTTT
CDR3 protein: CSARAANTGELFF

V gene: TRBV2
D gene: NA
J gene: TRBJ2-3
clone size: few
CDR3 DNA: TGTGCCAGCATTCTTCCCCTGGTTCGAGATACGCAGTATTTT
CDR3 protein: CASILPLVRDTQYF

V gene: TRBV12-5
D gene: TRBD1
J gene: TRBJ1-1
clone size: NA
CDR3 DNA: TGTGCTAGTGGTTTCGCCCCGGTAACCGGGACAGGGAGATGGGTCGTTGAAGCTTTCTTT
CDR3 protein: CASGFAPVTGTGRWVVEAFF

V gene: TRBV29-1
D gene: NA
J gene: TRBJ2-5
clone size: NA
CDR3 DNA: TGCAGCGTTGATCATGGTCAGGTGGGGGAGACCCAGTACTTC
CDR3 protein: CSVDHGQVGETQYF

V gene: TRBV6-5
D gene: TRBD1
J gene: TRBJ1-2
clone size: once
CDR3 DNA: TGTGCCAGCAGGACAGGGGACAACTATGGCTACACCTTC
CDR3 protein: CASRTGDNYGYTF

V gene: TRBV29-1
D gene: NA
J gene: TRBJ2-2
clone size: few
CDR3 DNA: TGCAGCGTTGAGACCGGGAAGCGGAACACCGGGGAGCTGTTTTTT
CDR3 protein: CSVETGKRNTGELFF

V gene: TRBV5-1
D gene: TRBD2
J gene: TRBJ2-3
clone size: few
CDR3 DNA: TGCGCCAGCAGCTCGGGGCGGACTAGCGGGAACACAGATACGCAGTATTTT
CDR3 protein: CASSSGRTSGNTDTQYF

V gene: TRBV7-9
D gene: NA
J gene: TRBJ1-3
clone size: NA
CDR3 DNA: TGTGCCAGCAGCTTATCGGACTTGGGTGTGGGCACCATATATTTT
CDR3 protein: CASSLSDLGVGTIYF

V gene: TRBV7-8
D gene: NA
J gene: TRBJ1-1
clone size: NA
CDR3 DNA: TGTGCCAGCAGCTGGGGACGGATGAACACTGAAGCTTTCTTT
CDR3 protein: CASSWGRMNTEAFF

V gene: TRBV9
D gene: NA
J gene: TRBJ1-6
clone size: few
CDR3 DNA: TGTGCCAGCAGCGGGGGGGGCCTGTCACCCCTCCACTTT
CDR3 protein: CASSGGGLSPLHF

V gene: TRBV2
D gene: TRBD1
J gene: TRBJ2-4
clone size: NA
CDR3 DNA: TGTGCCAGCAGTGCTTGGACAGGGGGCTTCGCCAAAAACATTCAGTACTTC
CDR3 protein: CASSAWTGGFAKNIQYF

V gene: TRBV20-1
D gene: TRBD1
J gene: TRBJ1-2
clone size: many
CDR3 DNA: TGCAGTGCTAGAATATCAGTTACAGGGGGCAGTACTGGGTATGGCTACACCTTC
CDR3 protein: CSARISVTGGSTGYGYTF

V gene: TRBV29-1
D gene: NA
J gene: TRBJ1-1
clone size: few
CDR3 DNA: TGCAGCGTTGCCGTAGGGACTGAAGCTTTCTTT
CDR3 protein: CSVAVGTEAFF

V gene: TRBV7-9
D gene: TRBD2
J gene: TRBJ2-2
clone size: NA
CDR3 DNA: TGTGCCAGCAGCCCCTCCAGCGGGGGGAACACCGGGGAGCTGTTTTTT
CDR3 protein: CASSPSSGGNTGELFF

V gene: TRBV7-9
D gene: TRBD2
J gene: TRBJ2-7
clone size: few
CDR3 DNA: TGTGCCAGCAGCCCAGCGGGGTTCCCTACCTACGAGCAGTACTTC
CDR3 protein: CASSPAGFPTYEQYF

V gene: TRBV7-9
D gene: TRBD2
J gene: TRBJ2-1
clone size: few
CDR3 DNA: TGTGCCAGTGAATCATCGGGAGGAGGGGTTGGGCAGTTCTTC
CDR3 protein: CASESSGGGVGQFF

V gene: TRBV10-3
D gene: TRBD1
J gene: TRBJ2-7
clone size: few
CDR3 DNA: TGTGCCATCACTGGACAGGGTTCCTACGAGCAGTACTTC
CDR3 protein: CAITGQGSYEQYF

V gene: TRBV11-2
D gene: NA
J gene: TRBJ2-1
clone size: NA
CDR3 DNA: TGTGCCAGCAGATTACGGGTCGGGGAGCAGTTCTTC
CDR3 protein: CASRLRVGEQFF

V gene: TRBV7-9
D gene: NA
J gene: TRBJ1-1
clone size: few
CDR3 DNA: TGTGCCAGCAGCTTCAGAGTTAGCACTGAAGCTTTCTTT
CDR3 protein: CASSFRVSTEAFF

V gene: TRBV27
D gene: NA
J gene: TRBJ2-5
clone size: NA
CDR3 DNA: TGTGCCAGCAGTACCGGGACGGCTTTTAGTGAGACCCAGTACTTC
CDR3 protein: CASSTGTAFSETQYF

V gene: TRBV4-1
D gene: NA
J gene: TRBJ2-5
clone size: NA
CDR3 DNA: TGCGCCAGCAGCCAACTTCTCCTCGAGACCCAGTACTTC
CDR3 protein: CASSQLLLETQYF

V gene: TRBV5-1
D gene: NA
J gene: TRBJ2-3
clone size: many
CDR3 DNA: TGCGCCAGCAGCGTCCAGGGGATGAGCACAGATACGCAGTATTTT
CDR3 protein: CASSVQGMSTDTQYF

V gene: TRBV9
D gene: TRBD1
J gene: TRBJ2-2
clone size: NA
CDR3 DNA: TGTGCCAGCAGCGTAGGCGGACAGGGGGACCCCGGGGAGCTGTTTTTT
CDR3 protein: CASSVGGQGDPGELFF

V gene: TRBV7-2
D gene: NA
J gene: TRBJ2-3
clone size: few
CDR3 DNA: TGTGCCAGCAGTTCCCCGCTAACTGCAGATACGCAGTATTTT
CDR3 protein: CASSSPLTADTQYF

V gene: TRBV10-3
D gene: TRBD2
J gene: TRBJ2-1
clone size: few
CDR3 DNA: TGTGCCATCAGTGAGATGGGAAGCGGGAGCAATGAGCAGTTCTTC
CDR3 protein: CAISEMGSGSNEQFF

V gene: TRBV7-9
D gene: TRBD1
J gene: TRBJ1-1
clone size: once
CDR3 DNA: TGTGCCAGCAGCCGAGGGACAGGGGGCGGTAAGAACACTGAAGCTTTCTTT
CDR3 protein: CASSRGTGGGKNTEAFF